The 27 T cell receptor beta chains reported below all come from one sample, sequenced in a study of vaccination effects on CD4 cells after COVID-19. The antigens these receptors bind are not known. Produced via immunoSEQ multiplex PCR; TCRdb's table is partial and in-frame only. The data show tens of thousands of clones, with around 73% seen just once and 27% held by the top ten. With the ViraFEST assay, the study expanded antigen-specific CD4+ T cells using viral peptide pools, then sequenced them. Cells that had been cultured for roughly 9 days were the source of isolated CD4+ T cells. Having tested negative for nucleocapsid antibodies, the vaccine recipients showed no prior SARS-CoV-2 infection. Material: CD4+ T cells from PBMCs cultured with HCoV-OC43 spike peptides, obtained before COVID-19 vaccination. The subset is: HCoV-OC43 spike overlapping peptide pool stimulation. The receptor source for this set is a human donor who received a COVID-19 vaccine.

The chain employs TRBV3-1 (or the pseudogene TRBV3-2) and TRBJ2-5, with TRBD2 matching 9 bases. The germline V gene has CDR1 LGHDT and CDR2 YNNKEL (reference sequence). With V trimmed by 5 bases and J by 10 bases, 14 bases remained unmatched. The CDR3 loop spans 15 amino acids. This chain's CDR3 is CASSLGGGAFEDQYF. DNA for the CDR3: TGTGCCAGCAGCTTAGGCGGGGGGGCCTTTGAAGACCAGTACTTC.

The chain carries TRBV5-4 and TRBJ2-3; TRBD2 matches 9 bases. V shed 4 bases, J shed 7 bases, and the junction held 13 bases outside the gene matches. The CDR3 has 16 amino acids. Germline V gene data show CDR1 as SGHNT and CDR2 as YYREEE (reference sequence). The CDR3 spells CASSPPLAGGIYTQYF. CDR3 sequence (DNA): TGTGCCAGCAGCCCCCCCCTGGCGGGGGGGATTTATACGCAGTATTTT.

This clone was recorded a few times. CDR3: CATSSEAFTDTQYF. For the CDR3, the DNA is TGTGCCACCAGCAGCGAAGCCTTCACAGATACGCAGTATTTT. This sequence joins TRBV15 and TRBJ2-3; D unclear. V lost 3 bases, J lost 2 bases, and 9 bases lay in between. Germline assignment: CDR1 LNHNV and CDR2 YYDKDF (reference sequence). This CDR3 contains 14 residues.

This clone occurred many times. The V and J genes are TRBV4-3 and TRBJ1-6; D is uncertain. Trimming pared 0 bases from V and 4 bases from J, leaving 4 bases between. In germline, CDR1 is LGHNA, CDR2 YSLEER. The CDR3 contains 14 residues. The CDR3 is CASSQDQYNSPLHF. CDR3 DNA: TGCGCCAGCAGCCAAGACCAGTATAATTCACCCCTCCACTTT.

The chain recombines TRBV18 with TRBJ1-2; D is unclear. V lost 1 base and J lost 5, with 17 bases in between. The CDR3 consists of 16 residues. CDR1 KGHSH and CDR2 LQKENI come from the germline V gene. CDR3 residues: CASSPLEIVAPYGYTF. DNA of the CDR3: TGTGCCAGCTCACCACTTGAAATCGTGGCCCCGTATGGCTACACCTTC. Combining the CDR3 with reference TRBV18 and TRBJ1-2 gives the whole variable domain NAGVMQNPRHLVRRRGQEARLRCSPMKGHSHVYWYRQLPEEGLKFMVYLQKENIIDESGMPKERFSAEFPKEGPSILRIQQVVRGDSAAYFCASSPLEIVAPYGYTFGSGTRLTVV.

The chain is built from TRBV7-6 and TRBJ1-6, with D hard to call. Germline CDR1 and CDR2: SGHVS and FNYEAQ. V lost 4 bases and J lost 5, with 6 bases in between. The CDR3 is made up of 13 amino acids. The CDR3 DNA is TGTGCCAGCAGCTCGGCAGATAATTCACCCCTCCACTTT. It yields the protein CASSSADNSPLHF.

The V call is TRBV14, the J call TRBJ1-6, with D maybe TRBD1 (5 bases). The CDR3 is made up of 16 amino acids. Trimming shortened V by 0 bases and J by 8 bases, and 14 bases separated the two germline ends. In germline, CDR1 is SGHDN, CDR2 FVKESK. The CDR3 loop is CASSQETDRLYSPLHF. The CDR3 nucleotides are TGTGCCAGCAGCCAAGAGACAGACCGGCTCTATTCACCCCTCCACTTT.

The rearrangement uses TRBV19 and TRBJ2-7; 10 bases line up with TRBD1. Germline V gene lookup returns CDR1 LNHDA and CDR2 SQIVND (reference sequence). CDR3 length: 16 amino acids. Trimming cost V 6 bases and J 0 bases; bases outside gene matches: 8. This chain's CDR3 is CASRAPGTGDSYEQYF. The CDR3 DNA is TGTGCCAGTAGGGCCCCGGGGACAGGGGACTCCTACGAGCAGTACTTC.

This rearrangement joins TRBV3-1 (or the pseudogene TRBV3-2) to TRBJ2-2, with 9 bases identical to TRBD1. The CDR3 is 14 amino acids. J was trimmed by 5 bases and V by 6 bases; bases with no gene match: 4. CDR1 is LGHDT, CDR2 YNNKEL, per germline (reference sequence). CDR3 sequence reads: CASSRQGGTGELFF. The CDR3 DNA sequence: TGTGCCAGCAGTCGACAGGGGGGGACCGGGGAGCTGTTTTTT.

V and J are TRBV4-3 and TRBJ2-7; no reliable D call. CDR1 is LGHNA, CDR2 YSLEER, per germline. The CDR3 totals 15 residues. Trimming removed 0 bases from V and 6 bases from J, with 15 bases in between. CDR3 sequence: CASSQDENPGGEQYF. CDR3 nucleotide sequence: TGCGCCAGCAGCCAAGATGAGAACCCTGGCGGCGAGCAGTACTTC.

This sequence joins TRBV5-1 and TRBJ1-1; possibly TRBD1 for D (6 bases). Trimming stripped 4 bases from V and 2 bases from J, with 12 bases between. The CDR3 has 14 amino acids. Germline lookup yields CDR1 SGHRS and CDR2 YFSETQ. The CDR3 is CASSPEGVNTEAFF. CDR3 DNA sequence: TGCGCCAGCAGCCCGGAGGGGGTTAACACTGAAGCTTTCTTT.

This sequence joins TRBV6-5 and TRBJ2-7, with TRBD1 matching over 10 bases. Germline V gene lookup returns CDR1 MNHEY and CDR2 SVGAGI. After removal of 6 bases from V and 3 bases from J, the junction contained 5 bases not matched to a gene. The CDR3 has 14 amino acids. CDR3 sequence (DNA): TGTGCCAGCAGGGGGACAGGGGCGGGCTACGAGCAGTACTTC. This encodes CASRGTGAGYEQYF.

DNA of the CDR3: TGTGCCAGCTCACCCCAGGGGGTCCAAGAGACCCAGTACTTC. Translating gives CASSPQGVQETQYF. The V and J genes are TRBV18 and TRBJ2-5, with TRBD1 matching 7 bases. The ends lost 3 bases at V and 1 base at J; junction bases unmatched: 2. This CDR3 region has 14 residues. Germline CDR1 and CDR2: KGHSH and LQKENI.

This chain links TRBV6-1 with TRBJ1-5, with unresolved D. Looked up from germline, CDR1 is MNHNS and CDR2 is SASEGT. Trimming stripped 0 bases from V and 4 bases from J, with 13 bases between. The CDR3 is 16 residues long. The chain's CDR3 is CASSEATEVKNQPQHF. CDR3 coding DNA: TGTGCCAGCAGTGAAGCGACGGAGGTCAAAAATCAGCCCCAGCATTTT.

The chain recombines TRBV4-3 with TRBJ1-2, with D unresolved. This CDR3 region has 15 residues. The V end lost 0 bases, the J end lost 4 bases, and 12 bases lay between the germline ends. Germline-derived CDR1 and CDR2 are LGHNA and YSLEER. Written as DNA, the CDR3 is TGCGCCAGCAGCCAAGAATCAAACGGGGTCTATGGCTACACCTTC. As protein: CASSQESNGVYGYTF.

The rearrangement joins TRBV7-2 to TRBJ1-2, with TRBD1 identical over 10 bases. Germline lookup yields CDR1 SGHTA and CDR2 FQGNSA. The CDR3 is 14 residues long. Trimming at V came to 5 bases and at J to 8 bases, leaving 8 bases not matched to a gene. The CDR3 DNA reads as TGTGCCAGCAGCCCGCGGACAGGGGGGGGAGGCTACACCTTC. This sequence encodes CASSPRTGGGGYTF.

The chain has TRBV18 and TRBJ2-4; either TRBD1 or TRBD2 may fit D (5 bases each). The CDR3 length is 13 residues. The V end lost 1 base, the J end lost 8 bases, and 9 bases lay between the germline ends. From germline, CDR1 is KGHSH and CDR2 LQKENI. This CDR3 reads CASSPLGTDIQYF. The CDR3 DNA reads TGTGCCAGCTCACCACTCGGGACGGACATTCAGTACTTC.

The chain carries TRBV10-2 and TRBJ1-3; 8 nucleotides match TRBD1. This CDR3 region has 19 residues. Germline V gene sequence: CDR1 WSHSY, CDR2 SAAADI. The trim removed 6 bases at V and 0 bases at J, leaving 16 bases unmatched. CDR3 residues: CASSHHRDRWKSSGNTIYF. As DNA, the CDR3 is TGCGCCAGCAGCCATCACCGGGACAGGTGGAAGAGCTCTGGAAACACCATATATTTT.

This chain links TRBV7-2 with TRBJ2-2, with unresolved D. V lost 1 base and J 0 bases, leaving 3 bases between the germline ends. Germline V CDR1 and CDR2: SGHTA, FQGNSA. The CDR3 contains 14 residues. This CDR3 reads CASSLVANTGELFF. The CDR3 nucleotides read TGTGCCAGCAGCTTAGTAGCGAACACCGGGGAGCTGTTTTTT.

This sequence joins TRBV21-1 and TRBJ2-3; whether TRBD2, the table's D call, matches the DNA was not checked. TRBV21-1 is noted as a pseudogene. This CDR3 contains 18 residues. The chain's CDR3 is CASSKALLMAGGTDTQYF. CDR3 in DNA: TGTGCCAGCAGCAAAGCGCTATTGATGGCGGGGGGCACAGATACGCAGTATTTT.

The J gene is TRBJ1-2, the V gene TRBV2; 8 nucleotides line up with TRBD1. The CDR3 sequence is 13 residues long. Germline trimming cut 8 bases from V and 2 bases from J; bases unmatched to any gene: 4. Germline lookup yields CDR1 SNHLY and CDR2 FYNNEI. This chain's CDR3 is CASGWDRNYGYTF. CDR3 DNA: TGTGCCAGCGGATGGGACAGGAACTATGGCTACACCTTC.

V gene TRBV9 combines with J gene TRBJ1-3; D is possibly TRBD1 (5 bases). Trimming took 1 base from V and 15 from J, leaving 20 bases between them. The germline V gene has CDR1 SGDLS and CDR2 YYNGEE. The CDR3 is 14 residues long. CDR3 residues: CASSVPGTLETPYF. CDR3 nucleotides: TGTGCCAGCAGCGTACCCGGGACTCTGGAAACACCATATTTT.

V and J are TRBV2 and TRBJ1-5; D is ambiguous. CDR1 SNHLY and CDR2 FYNNEI come from the germline V gene. The ends were cut back, 4 bases at V and 4 bases at J, with 17 bases in the middle. The CDR3 loop spans 16 amino acids. CDR3 bases: TGTGCCAGCAGTGTTTCCCGGAAAATTCCAAATCAGCCCCAGCATTTT. Its protein is CASSVSRKIPNQPQHF.

This rearrangement joins TRBV18 to TRBJ2-6; D is ambiguous. This CDR3 contains 13 residues. In germline, CDR1 is KGHSH, CDR2 LQKENI. Trimming removed 6 bases from V and 0 bases from J, with 3 bases in between. Here the CDR3 DNA reads TGTGCCAGCTCCAGCTCTGGGGCCAACGTCCTGACTTTC. It is translated as CASSSSGANVLTF.

CDR3 bases: TGCAGCGTTGGGACTAGCGGGAGGGCCGATGAGCAGTTCTTC. It translates to CSVGTSGRADEQFF. The rearrangement joins TRBV29-1 to TRBJ2-1, with 15 bases fitting TRBD2. CDR3 length: 14 residues. V shed 4 bases and J 8 bases; nucleotides not matched to a gene: 3. The germline CDR1 and CDR2 sequences are SQVTM and ANQGSEA.

The chain is built from TRBV9 and TRBJ1-3; 9 nucleotides agree with TRBD1. V dropped 4 bases and J dropped 0; count of bases not matched to a gene: 11. The CDR3 is made up of 18 amino acids. The germline CDR1 and CDR2 sequences are SGDLS and YYNGEE. The CDR3 nucleotides read TGTGCCAGCAGCCAAACAGGGGGCGAGGGTTTCTCTGGAAACACCATATATTTT. It encodes CASSQTGGEGFSGNTIYF.

The V gene is TRBV18, the J gene TRBJ2-7, with 7 bases lining up with TRBD1. With 2 bases clipped from V and 4 bases from J, the junction kept 8 bases outside the gene matches. CDR1 and CDR2 from the germline V gene are KGHSH and LQKENI. The CDR3 runs 15 residues. The CDR3 nucleotides are TGTGCCAGCTCACCAAGTCGGGACAGTTTATACGAGCAGTACTTC. It yields the protein CASSPSRDSLYEQYF.